The present T cell receptor (beta chain) was sequenced within a study of OX40 agonist ivuxolimab in advanced cancers. About the research overall: Three patients, one with hepatocellular carcinoma and two with cutaneous melanoma, achieved partial responses.

Libraries were prepared by immunoSEQ multiplex PCR; TCRdb keeps only in-frame clonotypes and omits some of them. Found here are about 95,000 clones, roughly nine tenths of them singletons; the top ten hold 0.33%. In the case of this clone: The antigen is not known.

The CDR3 is made up of 17 amino acids. Unmatched junction bases numbered 12, after V lost 4 bases and J lost 5 bases. The germline V gene encodes CDR1 SGHNT and CDR2 YYREEE (reference sequence). General study findings and limits: Among patients with partial responses at 0.1-3.0 mg/kg, clonal expansion was among the lowest. Antigen specificity remained undetermined for the expanded peripheral T cells.

The chain uses TRBV5-4 and TRBJ2-5, with 12 bases that match TRBD1. The sample consisted of CD4+ or CD8+ T cells sorted from blood, taken in a trial of the OX40 agonist ivuxolimab. The TCR was taken from an adult with an advanced solid tumor such as melanoma, head and neck, liver or kidney cancer. The chain's CDR3 is CASSQGPGQGAGETQYF. For the CDR3, the DNA is TGTGCCAGCAGCCAGGGACCGGGACAGGGGGCAGGGGAGACCCAGTACTTC.